The source of this T cell receptor beta chain is a study of blood T cell repertoires in COVID-19. This clone occurred a few times. In the authors' workflow: For nucleated cells, counts were estimated from reference gene primer amplification. Profiled with immunoSEQ multiplex PCR; TCRdb holds only in-frame clones, not every one. That table furnishes V, J and clone size, whereas the DNA furnished D and trimming. This repertoire shows fewer than 250,000 clones, more than 75% found once; its top ten account for around 7%. Cohorts were assigned according to the clinical history that participants reported. Germline CDR1 and CDR2: LGHNA and YNFKEQ. The CDR3 extends over 15 amino acids. Germline trimming cut 1 base from V and 5 bases from J; bases unmatched to any gene: 5.

The sequenced sample consisted of PBMCs or T cells enriched from blood (not recorded which). The chain joins TRBV4-2 to TRBJ2-1, with 7 bases identical to TRBD2. The receptor was isolated from a young man in a cohort exposed to, infected with or recovered from COVID-19 (not recorded which). CDR3 in amino acids: CASSQVAGLNNEQFF. CDR3 in DNA: TGTGCCAGCAGCCAAGTAGCGGGTCTAAACAATGAGCAGTTCTTC.